This T cell receptor beta chain was sequenced for a study of control samples from healthy donors and cancer patients. Data came from immunoSEQ multiplex PCR; TCRdb stores just in-frame clones and leaves some out. The sample lists more than 150,000 clones, approximately 92% occurring once. Unmatched junction bases numbered 13, after V lost 5 bases and J lost 2 bases. Germline V gene lookup returns CDR1 SGHTS and CDR2 YDEGEE. This CDR3 comprises 17 residues. V usage is TRBV5-8 and J usage is TRBJ2-7; 10 bases agree with TRBD1. The source of this sequence is a man between 18 and 29 years old in good health. What was sequenced was blood. The CDR3 here is CASSHYLGTGETYEQYF. The CDR3, as DNA: TGTGCCAGCAGTCATTACTTAGGGACAGGGGAAACCTACGAGCAGTACTTC.